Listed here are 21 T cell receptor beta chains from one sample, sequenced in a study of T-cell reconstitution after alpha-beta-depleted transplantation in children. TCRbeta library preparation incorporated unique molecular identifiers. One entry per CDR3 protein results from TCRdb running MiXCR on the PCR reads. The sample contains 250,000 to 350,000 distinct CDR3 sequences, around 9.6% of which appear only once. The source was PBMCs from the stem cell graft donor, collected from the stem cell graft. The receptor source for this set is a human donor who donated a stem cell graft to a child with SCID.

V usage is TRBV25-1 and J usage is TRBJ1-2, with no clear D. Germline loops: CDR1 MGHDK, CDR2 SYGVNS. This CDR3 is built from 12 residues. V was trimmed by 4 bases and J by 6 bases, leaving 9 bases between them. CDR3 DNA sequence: TGTGCCAGCAGTGGGGCAATGGATGGCTACACCTTC. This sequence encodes CASSGAMDGYTF.

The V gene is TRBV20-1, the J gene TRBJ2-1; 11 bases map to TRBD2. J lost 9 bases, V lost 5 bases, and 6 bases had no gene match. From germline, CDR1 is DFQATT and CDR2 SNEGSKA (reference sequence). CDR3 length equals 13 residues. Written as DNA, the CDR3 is TGCAGTGCTCCGTTAGCGGGGGGGGGTGAGCAGTTCTTC. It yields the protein CSAPLAGGGEQFF.

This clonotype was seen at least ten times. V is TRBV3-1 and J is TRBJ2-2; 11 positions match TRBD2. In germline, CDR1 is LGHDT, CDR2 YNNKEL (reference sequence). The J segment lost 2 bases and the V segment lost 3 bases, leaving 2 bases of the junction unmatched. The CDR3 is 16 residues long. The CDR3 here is CASSQTSGVNTGELFF. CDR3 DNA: TGTGCCAGCAGCCAGACTAGCGGGGTCAACACCGGGGAGCTGTTTTTT.

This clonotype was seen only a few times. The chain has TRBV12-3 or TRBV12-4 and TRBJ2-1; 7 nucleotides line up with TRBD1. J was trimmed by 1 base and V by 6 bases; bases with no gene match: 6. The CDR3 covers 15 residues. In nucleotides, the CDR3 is TGTGCCAGCAGCCCTCGACAGGGTTCCTACAATGAGCAGTTCTTC. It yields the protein CASSPRQGSYNEQFF.

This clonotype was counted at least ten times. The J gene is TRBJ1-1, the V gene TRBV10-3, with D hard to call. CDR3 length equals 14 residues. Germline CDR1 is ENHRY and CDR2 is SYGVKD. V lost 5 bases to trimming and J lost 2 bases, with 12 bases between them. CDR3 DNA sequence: TGTGCCATCAGTCTCGGCAGCAGAAACACTGAAGCTTTCTTT. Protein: CAISLGSRNTEAFF.

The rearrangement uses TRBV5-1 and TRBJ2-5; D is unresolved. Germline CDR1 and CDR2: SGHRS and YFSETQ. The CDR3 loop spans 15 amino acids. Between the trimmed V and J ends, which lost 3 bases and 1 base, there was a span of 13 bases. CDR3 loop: CASSWARKTQETQYF. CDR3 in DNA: TGCGCCAGCAGCTGGGCCCGCAAAACCCAAGAGACCCAGTACTTC.

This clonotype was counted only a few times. Here the CDR3 reads CASSLTLAGPYNEQFF. In DNA, the CDR3 is TGCGCCAGCAGCTTAACCCTAGCGGGGCCCTACAATGAGCAGTTCTTC. The chain employs TRBV5-1 and TRBJ2-1; 9 nucleotides match TRBD2. The CDR3 has 16 residues. J gave up 2 bases and V 2 bases, and 5 bases lay outside the gene matches. Germline V CDR1 and CDR2: SGHRS, YFSETQ.

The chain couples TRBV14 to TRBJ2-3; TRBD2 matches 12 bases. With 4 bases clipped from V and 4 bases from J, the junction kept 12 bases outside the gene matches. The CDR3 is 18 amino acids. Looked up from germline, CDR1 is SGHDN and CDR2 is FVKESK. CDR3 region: CASSPLAGGFGPPDTQYF. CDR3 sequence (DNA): TGTGCCAGCAGCCCACTAGCGGGGGGCTTTGGTCCCCCAGATACGCAGTATTTT.

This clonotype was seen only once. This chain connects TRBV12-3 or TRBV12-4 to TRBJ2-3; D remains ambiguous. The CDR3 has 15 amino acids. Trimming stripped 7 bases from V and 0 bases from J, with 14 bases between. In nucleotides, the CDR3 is TGTGCCAGCACCGAGACTCTCTCTAGCACAGATACGCAGTATTTT. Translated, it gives CASTETLSSTDTQYF.

In DNA form, the CDR3 reads TGTGCCAGCAGCCAAGTGACAGGGAATTCACCCCTCCACTTT. It codes for CASSQVTGNSPLHF. This chain joins TRBV14 and TRBJ1-6, with 7 bases lining up with TRBD1. Germline V gives CDR1 SGHDN, CDR2 FVKESK. V shed 1 base, J shed 7 bases, and the junction held 1 base outside the gene matches. The CDR3 contains 14 residues.

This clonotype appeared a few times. In DNA form, the CDR3 reads TGCGCCAGCAGCTTGGACGGGGGGACTGAAGCTTTCTTT. Amino acids: CASSLDGGTEAFF. The chain is built from TRBV5-1 and TRBJ1-1; maybe TRBD1 (5 bases). Trimming removed 0 bases at V and 5 bases at J, with 8 bases between. The CDR3 is 13 residues long. Germline V gene data show CDR1 as SGHRS and CDR2 as YFSETQ.

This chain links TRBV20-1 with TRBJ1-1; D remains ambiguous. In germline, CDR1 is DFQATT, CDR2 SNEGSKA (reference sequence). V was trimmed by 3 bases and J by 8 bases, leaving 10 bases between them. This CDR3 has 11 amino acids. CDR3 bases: TGCAGTGCTAGGCTAGTACGGGAAGCTTTCTTT. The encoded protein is CSARLVREAFF.

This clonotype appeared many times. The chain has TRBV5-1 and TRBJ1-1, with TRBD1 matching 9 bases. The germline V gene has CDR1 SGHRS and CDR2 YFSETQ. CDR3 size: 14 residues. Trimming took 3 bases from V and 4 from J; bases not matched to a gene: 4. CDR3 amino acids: CASSWRQGGTEAFF. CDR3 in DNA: TGCGCCAGCAGCTGGAGACAGGGGGGCACTGAAGCTTTCTTT. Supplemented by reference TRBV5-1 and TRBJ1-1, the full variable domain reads KAGVTQTPRYLIKTRGQQVTLSCSPISGHRSVSWYQQTPGQGLQFLFEYFSETQRNKGNFPGRFSGRQFSNSRSEMNVSTLELGDSALYLCASSWRQGGTEAFFGQGTRLTVV.

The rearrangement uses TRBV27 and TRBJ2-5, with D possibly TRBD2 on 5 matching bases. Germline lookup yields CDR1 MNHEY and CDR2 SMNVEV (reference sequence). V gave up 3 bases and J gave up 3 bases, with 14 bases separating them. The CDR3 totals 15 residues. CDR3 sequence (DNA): TGTGCCAGCAGTTTTTTAGGTACCGGGAAAGAGACCCAGTACTTC. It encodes CASSFLGTGKETQYF.

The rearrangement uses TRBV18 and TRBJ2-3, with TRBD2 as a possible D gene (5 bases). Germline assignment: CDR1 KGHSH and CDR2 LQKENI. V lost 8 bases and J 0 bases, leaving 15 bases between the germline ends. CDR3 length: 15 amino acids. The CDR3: CASTPRSASTDTQYF. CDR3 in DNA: TGTGCCAGCACCCCGCGTAGCGCGAGCACAGATACGCAGTATTTT.

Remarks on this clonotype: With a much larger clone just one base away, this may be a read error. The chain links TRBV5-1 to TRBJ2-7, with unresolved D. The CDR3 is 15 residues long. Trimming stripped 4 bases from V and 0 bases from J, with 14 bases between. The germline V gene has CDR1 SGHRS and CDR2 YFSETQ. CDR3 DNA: TGCGCCAGCAGCCCACAGTGGCGACACTCCTACGAGCAGTACTTC. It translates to CASSPQWRHSYEQYF.

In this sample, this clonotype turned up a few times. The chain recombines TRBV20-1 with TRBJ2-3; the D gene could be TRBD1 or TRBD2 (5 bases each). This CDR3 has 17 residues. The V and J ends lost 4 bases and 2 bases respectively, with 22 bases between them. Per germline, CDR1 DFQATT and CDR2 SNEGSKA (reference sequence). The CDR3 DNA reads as TGCAGTGCTACAGACCCGGGACCTCGTATAGACACAGATACGCAGTATTTT. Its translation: CSATDPGPRIDTDTQYF.

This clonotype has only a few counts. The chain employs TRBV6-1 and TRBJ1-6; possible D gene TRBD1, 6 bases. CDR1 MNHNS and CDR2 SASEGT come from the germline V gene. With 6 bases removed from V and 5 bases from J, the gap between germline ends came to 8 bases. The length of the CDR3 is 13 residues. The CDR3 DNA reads TGTGCCAGCAGGACAGGAGATAATTCACCCCTCCACTTT. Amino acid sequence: CASRTGDNSPLHF.

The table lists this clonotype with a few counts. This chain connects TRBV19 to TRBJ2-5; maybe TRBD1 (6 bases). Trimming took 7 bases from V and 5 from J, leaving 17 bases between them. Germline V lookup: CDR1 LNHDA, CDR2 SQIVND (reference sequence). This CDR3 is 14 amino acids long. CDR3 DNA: TGTGCCAGTAACGGCGGACAGCGAGGGGAGACCCAGTACTTC. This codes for CASNGGQRGETQYF.

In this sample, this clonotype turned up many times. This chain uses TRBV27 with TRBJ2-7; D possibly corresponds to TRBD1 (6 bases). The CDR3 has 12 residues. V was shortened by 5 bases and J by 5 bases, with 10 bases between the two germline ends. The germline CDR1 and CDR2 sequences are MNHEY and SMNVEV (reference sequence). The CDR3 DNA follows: TGTGCCAGCAGTCCACAGGGCCACGAGCAGTACTTC. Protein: CASSPQGHEQYF.

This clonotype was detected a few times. The CDR3 bases are TGCAGCGTCCCCAGGGGTTCCGGGGAGCTGTTTTTT. The encoded protein is CSVPRGSGELFF. The rearrangement uses TRBV29-1 and TRBJ2-2, with D possibly TRBD1 on 6 matching bases. There are 12 residues in the CDR3. Germline CDR1 and CDR2: SQVTM and ANQGSEA. V was pared by 6 bases and J by 6 bases, with 11 bases between.